The 17 T cell receptor beta chains below all came from one sample that was sequenced in a study of cytomegalovirus exposure and HLA in healthy donors. The study ran its PCR with 60 Vbeta and 13 Jbeta primers. Assay used: immunoSEQ multiplex PCR; TCRdb lists only in-frame clones, some missing. Its table lists about 130,000 clones. Material: PBMCs. These receptors were taken from a man aged 35-49 years in good health and CMV-seronegative.

This chain uses TRBV11-3 with TRBJ1-3; D is perhaps TRBD1 (5 bases). Germline V gene data show CDR1 as SGHNT and CDR2 as YENEEA. CDR3 size: 16 residues. Trimming cost V 1 base and J 1 base, with 11 bases left between them. CDR3 sequence (DNA): TGTGCCAGCAGCTTAGCACGGGGGAAATCTGGAAACACCATATATTTT. Amino acids: CASSLARGKSGNTIYF.

In the case of this clone: This CDR3 is also generated by other DNA sequences in the sample. This chain uses TRBV5-1 with TRBJ2-7; D is uncertain. Germline assignment: CDR1 SGHRS and CDR2 YFSETQ. Trimming cost V 0 bases and J 0 bases, with 7 bases left between them. The CDR3 covers 14 residues. The CDR3 nucleotides are TGCGCCAGCAGCTTGGCGCCGGGCTCCTACGAGCAGTACTTC. Translation gives CASSLAPGSYEQYF. The full variable domain, with the rest looked up from reference TRBV5-1 and TRBJ2-7, is KAGVTQTPRYLIKTRGQQVTLSCSPISGHRSVSWYQQTPGQGLQFLFEYFSETQRNKGNFPGRFSGRQFSNSRSEMNVSTLELGDSALYLCASSLAPGSYEQYFGPGTRLTVT.

The chain joins TRBV6-4 to TRBJ2-2, with D perhaps TRBD2 (6 bases). Germline CDR1 is MRHNA and CDR2 is SNTAGT. The germline V and J ends were trimmed by 3 bases and 5 bases, with 10 bases remaining between them. This CDR3 is built from 14 residues. The CDR3 spells CASSEGRETGELFF. CDR3 coding DNA: TGTGCCAGCAGTGAGGGACGGGAGACCGGGGAGCTGTTTTTT.

This chain uses TRBV30 with TRBJ1-1, with D perhaps TRBD1 (6 bases). The ends were cut back, 1 base at V and 1 base at J, with 7 bases in the middle. The CDR3 extends over 13 amino acids. Looked up from germline, CDR1 is GTSNPN and CDR2 is SVGIG (reference sequence). In DNA form, the CDR3 reads TGTGCCTGGAGTGGCAGGGGGAACACTGAAGCTTTCTTT. It codes for CAWSGRGNTEAFF.

The chain links TRBV7-6 to TRBJ2-7, with TRBD2 matching 8 bases. The CDR3 contains 15 residues. V lost 6 bases to trimming and J lost 0 bases; unmatched junction nucleotides: 7. The germline V gene encodes CDR1 SGHVS and CDR2 FNYEAQ. Here the CDR3 reads CASSISSGASYEQYF. CDR3 sequence (DNA): TGTGCCAGCAGTATTAGTAGCGGGGCCTCCTACGAGCAGTACTTC.

This rearrangement joins TRBV6-1 to TRBJ1-5; 7 bases are shared with TRBD1. Germline assignment: CDR1 MNHNS and CDR2 SASEGT. The V gene end was trimmed by 3 bases and the J gene end by 2 bases; junction bases not matched to a gene: 7. The CDR3 loop spans 16 amino acids. This CDR3 reads CASSEAPGGGNQPQHF. The CDR3 coding sequence is TGTGCCAGCAGTGAGGCCCCAGGGGGTGGCAATCAGCCCCAGCATTTT.

As regards this clone: The sample has other DNA sequences that encode this CDR3 too. This chain links TRBV5-6 with TRBJ2-3; no clear D. V lost 1 base and J 4 bases, leaving 16 bases between the germline ends. CDR3 length: 16 amino acids. Per the germline V gene, CDR1 is SGHDT and CDR2 is YYEEEE. The CDR3 DNA reads TGTGCCAGCAGCTTGTTAAGGCACGGGTCGGCAGATACGCAGTATTTT. Residues: CASSLLRHGSADTQYF.

The rearrangement uses TRBV2 and TRBJ2-7, with 7 bases matching TRBD1. The CDR3 extends over 13 amino acids. Germline assignment: CDR1 SNHLY and CDR2 FYNNEI. V dropped 10 bases and J dropped 0; count of bases not matched to a gene: 6. CDR3 coding DNA: TGTGCCATCCGGGACAGAGACTCCTACGAGCAGTACTTC. Its translation is CAIRDRDSYEQYF.

The chain is built from TRBV2 and TRBJ2-1; 10 bases match TRBD2. V lost 8 bases to trimming and J lost 8 bases; unmatched junction nucleotides: 12. The CDR3 has 15 amino acids. Germline CDR1 SNHLY, CDR2 FYNNEI. CDR3 protein: CASDSGTSAVHEQFF. The CDR3, as DNA: TGTGCCAGCGACTCCGGGACTAGCGCAGTCCATGAGCAGTTCTTC. The variable domain in full, completed from reference TRBV2 and TRBJ2-1, reads EPEVTQTPSHQVTQMGQEVILRCVPISNHLYFYWYRQILGQKVEFLVSFYNNEISEKSEIFDDQFSVERPDGSNFTLKIRSTKLEDSAMYFCASDSGTSAVHEQFFGPGTRLTVL.

This chain connects TRBV7-8 to TRBJ2-7; 7 nucleotides line up with TRBD2. CDR1 and CDR2 (germline): SGHVS, FQNEAQ. Losses at the gene ends were 8 bases for V and 3 bases for J; bases not matched to a gene: 13. This CDR3 spans 15 amino acids. DNA for the CDR3: TGTGCCAGCCGGGAAAGCCTAGCGGCGTACTACGAGCAGTACTTC. Protein sequence: CASRESLAAYYEQYF.

As to this clone: Different DNA sequences within this sample yield the same CDR3. This CDR3 reads CASSLRTEAFF. The CDR3 coding sequence is TGTGCCAGCAGCCTGAGGACTGAAGCTTTCTTT. The rearrangement joins TRBV11-3 to TRBJ1-1; D uncertain. V dropped 5 bases and J dropped 5 bases, with 6 bases sitting between them. The CDR3 has 11 amino acids. Germline V gene data show CDR1 as SGHNT and CDR2 as YENEEA.

The genes are TRBV7-9 and TRBJ1-2; a weak D match, TRBD1 (6 bases). Trimming removed 4 bases from V and 2 bases from J, with 11 bases in between. Germline V gene sequence: CDR1 SEHNR, CDR2 FQNEAQ (reference sequence). CDR3 length equals 14 residues. CDR3 loop: CASSWVGQNYGYTF. The CDR3 nucleotides read TGTGCCAGCAGCTGGGTAGGACAGAACTATGGCTACACCTTC. Variable domain in full (rest from reference TRBV7-9 and TRBJ1-2): DTGVSQNPRHKITKRGQNVTFRCDPISEHNRLYWYRQTLGQGPEFLTYFQNEAQLEKSRLLSDRFSAERPKGSFSTLEIQRTEQGDSAMYLCASSWVGQNYGYTFGSGTRLTVV.

The V and J genes are TRBV30 and TRBJ2-5; D may be TRBD2 (5 bases). The J call could be wrong; TRBJ2-7 is a better fit for the DNA end. The CDR3 runs 11 residues. Per the germline V gene, CDR1 is GTSNPN and CDR2 is SVGIG (reference sequence). The CDR3, as DNA: TGTGCCTGCAACCGGGACTACGAGCAGTACTTC. Translated: CACNRDYEQYF.

V gene TRBV30 combines with J gene TRBJ2-7, with D possibly being TRBD1 (6 bases). The CDR3 totals 11 residues. Trimming pared 5 bases from V and 4 bases from J, leaving 9 bases between. Germline CDR1 is GTSNPN and CDR2 is SVGIG (reference sequence). CDR3 amino acids: CAWYTGYEQYF. The CDR3 DNA reads TGTGCCTGGTACACAGGGTACGAGCAGTACTTC. The whole variable domain, remainder taken from reference TRBV30 and TRBJ2-7, is SQTIHQWPATLVQPVGSPLSLECTVEGTSNPNLYWYRQAAGRGLQLLFYSVGIGQISSEVPQNLSASRPQDRQFILSSKKLLLSDSGFYLCAWYTGYEQYFGPGTRLTVT.

This chain links TRBV6-5 with TRBJ2-5; D unresolved. Per the germline V gene, CDR1 is MNHEY and CDR2 is SVGAGI. With 8 bases removed from V and 5 bases from J, the gap between germline ends came to 12 bases. This CDR3 has 12 amino acids. CDR3 region: CASGLTEETQYF. CDR3 DNA sequence: TGTGCCAGCGGGCTAACCGAGGAGACCCAGTACTTC.

The J gene is TRBJ1-3, the V gene TRBV7-2; 9 bases line up with TRBD1. The CDR3 is 15 residues long. The J segment lost 4 bases and the V segment lost 6 bases, leaving 7 bases of the junction unmatched. Germline assignment: CDR1 SGHTA and CDR2 FQGNSA. The CDR3 reads CASRFGGTGGNTIYF. The CDR3 nucleotides are TGTGCCAGCAGGTTCGGGGGGACAGGGGGAAACACCATATATTTT.

Notes on this clone: The junction departs from germline at one end; a sequencing error may be responsible. The chain couples TRBV5-1 to TRBJ1-1; D unclear. From germline, CDR1 is SGHRS and CDR2 YFSETQ. The CDR3 spans 14 residues. CDR3 residues: CASSLGPGRTEALF. The CDR3, as DNA: TGCGCCAGCAGCTTGGGCCCCGGGAGGACTGAAGCTCTCTTT. The entire variable domain, with the rest obtained from reference TRBV5-1 and TRBJ1-1, is as follows: KAGVTQTPRYLIKTRGQQVTLSCSPISGHRSVSWYQQTPGQGLQFLFEYFSETQRNKGNFPGRFSGRQFSNSRSEMNVSTLELGDSALYLCASSLGPGRTEALFGQGTRLTVV.